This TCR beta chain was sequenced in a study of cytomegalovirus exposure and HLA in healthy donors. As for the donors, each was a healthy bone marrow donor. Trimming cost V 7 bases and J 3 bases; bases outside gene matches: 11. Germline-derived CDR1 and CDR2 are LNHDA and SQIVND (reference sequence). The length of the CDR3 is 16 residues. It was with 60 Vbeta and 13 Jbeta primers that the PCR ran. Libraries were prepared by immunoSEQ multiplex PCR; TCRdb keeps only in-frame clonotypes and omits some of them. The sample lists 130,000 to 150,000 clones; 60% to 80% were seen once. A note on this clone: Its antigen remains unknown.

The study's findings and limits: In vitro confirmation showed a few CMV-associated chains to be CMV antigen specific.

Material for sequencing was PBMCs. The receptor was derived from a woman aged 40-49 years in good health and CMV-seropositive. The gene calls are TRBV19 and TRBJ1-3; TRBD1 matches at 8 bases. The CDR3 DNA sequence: TGTGCCAGTACCCCCCCGGACAGGGTTGGTGGAAACACCATATATTTT. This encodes CASTPPDRVGGNTIYF.